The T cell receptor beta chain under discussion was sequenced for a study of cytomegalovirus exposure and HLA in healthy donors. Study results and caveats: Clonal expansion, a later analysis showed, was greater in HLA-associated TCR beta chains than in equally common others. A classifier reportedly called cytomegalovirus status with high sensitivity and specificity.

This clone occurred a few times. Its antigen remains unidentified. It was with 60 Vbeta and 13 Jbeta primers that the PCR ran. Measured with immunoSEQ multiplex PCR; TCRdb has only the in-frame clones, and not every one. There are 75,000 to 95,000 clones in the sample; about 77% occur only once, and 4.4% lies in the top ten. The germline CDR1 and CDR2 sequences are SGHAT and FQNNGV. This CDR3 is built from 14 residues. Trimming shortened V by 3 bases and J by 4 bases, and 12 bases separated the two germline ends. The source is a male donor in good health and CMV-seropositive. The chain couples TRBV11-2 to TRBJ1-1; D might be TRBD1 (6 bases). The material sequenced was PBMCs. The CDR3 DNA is TGTGCCAGCAGCTTGGGACAAGGGGGCACTGAAGCTTTCTTT. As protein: CASSLGQGGTEAFF.